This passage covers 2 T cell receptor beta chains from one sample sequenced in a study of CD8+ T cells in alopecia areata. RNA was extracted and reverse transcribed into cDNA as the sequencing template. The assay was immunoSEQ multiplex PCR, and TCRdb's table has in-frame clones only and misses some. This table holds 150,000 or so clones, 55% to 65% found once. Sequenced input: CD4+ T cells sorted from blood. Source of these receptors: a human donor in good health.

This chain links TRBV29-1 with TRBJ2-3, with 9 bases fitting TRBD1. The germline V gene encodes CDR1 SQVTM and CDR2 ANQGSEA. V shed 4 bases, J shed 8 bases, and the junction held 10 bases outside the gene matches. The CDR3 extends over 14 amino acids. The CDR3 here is CSVVGQGSTVTQYF. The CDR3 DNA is TGCAGCGTTGTTGGACAGGGGAGTACTGTTACGCAGTATTTT.

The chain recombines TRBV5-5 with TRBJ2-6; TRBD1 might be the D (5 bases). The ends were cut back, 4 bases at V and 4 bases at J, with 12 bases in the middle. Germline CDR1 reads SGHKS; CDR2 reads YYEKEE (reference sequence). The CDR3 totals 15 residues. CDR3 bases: TGTGCCAGCAGCCCGCCCAGGGTCGGGGCCAACGTCCTGACTTTC. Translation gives CASSPPRVGANVLTF.